These 28 T cell receptor beta chains were sequenced from one sample in a study of T-cell reconstitution after alpha-beta-depleted transplantation in children (TCRdb year 2016). Libraries came from PCR. Instrument on record: Illumina HiSeq 2500. TCR libraries were prepared with molecular barcoding, using unique molecular identifiers to normalize TCRbeta repertoire quantification. The public reads were reprocessed in TCRdb via fastp at Q25 and MiXCR, keeping in-frame beta chains. Rows are unified per CDR3 protein, each entry keeping the most common DNA and genes. This sample is represented by a few hundred thousand distinct CDR3 sequences; approximately 9.8% of them were singletons. Together, the top ten hold approximately 4.7% of the sample. Sequences were derived from PBMCs from the stem cell graft donor, sampled from the stem cell graft. The origin of the receptors is a human donor who donated a stem cell graft to a child with SCID.

This chain links TRBV29-1 with TRBJ2-7; possibly TRBD2 for D (5 bases). V was shortened by 7 bases and J by 3 bases, with 16 bases between the two germline ends. Germline V gene data show CDR1 as SQVTM and CDR2 as ANQGSEA. This CDR3 has 13 residues. The CDR3: CSALSGVVYEQYF. CDR3 nucleotide sequence: TGCAGCGCCCTGTCCGGGGTTGTCTACGAGCAGTACTTC.

The sample holds many counts of this clonotype. This chain's CDR3 is CASGGGPYEQYF. CDR3 bases: TGTGCCAGCGGCGGGGGGCCGTACGAGCAGTACTTC. The chain uses TRBV7-9 and TRBJ2-7; 8 bases are a match to TRBD2. This CDR3 region has 12 residues. Trimming took 8 bases from V and 4 from J; bases not matched to a gene: 4. CDR1 and CDR2 (germline): SEHNR, FQNEAQ (reference sequence).

This clonotype was seen repeatedly, ten times or more. V is TRBV20-1 and J is TRBJ1-6; a possible D gene is TRBD1 (5 bases). The germline CDR1 and CDR2 sequences are DFQATT and SNEGSKA (reference sequence). This CDR3 comprises 14 residues. V was trimmed by 1 base and J by 9 bases, leaving 13 bases between them. This chain's CDR3 is CSARAGGSGSPLHF. For the CDR3, the DNA is TGCAGTGCTAGAGCGGGGGGGTCGGGTTCACCCCTCCACTTT.

The sample holds many counts of this clonotype. CDR3 sequence: CASSVEGGPSTDTQYF. The DNA of the CDR3 is TGTGCCAGCAGCGTAGAAGGGGGGCCAAGCACAGATACGCAGTATTTT. This chain links TRBV9 with TRBJ2-3; D assignment may be TRBD1 or TRBD2 (6 bases each). V was trimmed by 0 bases and J by 0 bases, leaving 11 bases between them. Germline V CDR1 and CDR2: SGDLS, YYNGEE. The CDR3 has 16 amino acids.

This chain joins TRBV6-7 and TRBJ2-7, with TRBD1 as a possible D gene (10 bases). TRBV6-7 qualifies as an ORF whose function is uncertain. The CDR3 spans 16 residues. The CDR3 is CLAGATGGIIDYEQYF. CDR3 bases: TGTTTAGCGGGAGCGACAGGGGGCATAATTGATTACGAGCAGTACTTC.

This clonotype was seen repeatedly, ten times or more. The rearrangement uses TRBV7-9 and TRBJ2-2; 7 bases fit TRBD1. Germline V gene lookup returns CDR1 SEHNR and CDR2 FQNEAQ (reference sequence). This CDR3 is built from 16 residues. With V trimmed by 5 bases and J by 2 bases, 8 bases remained unmatched. DNA of the CDR3: TGTGCCAGCAGCCCCCGGGACAGACAAAACACCGGGGAGCTGTTTTTT. Translation: CASSPRDRQNTGELFF.

This clonotype was seen at least ten times. The chain recombines TRBV7-8 with TRBJ2-1; D may be TRBD1 (6 bases). This CDR3 contains 13 residues. Germline CDR1 and CDR2: SGHVS and FQNEAQ. Trimming stripped 5 bases from V and 6 bases from J, with 11 bases between. In nucleotides, the CDR3 is TGTGCCAGCAGCACAAACAGGGTCAATGAGCAGTTCTTC. Amino acid sequence: CASSTNRVNEQFF.

This clonotype was seen more than once but under ten times. The chain links TRBV12-1 to TRBJ2-3; no check of the table's D call, TRBD2, against the DNA was made. TRBV12-1 is a known pseudogene. CDR3 size: 22 residues. The CDR3 nucleotides are TGTGCCAGCAGCTTTGGGACTAGCGGGGGTCGCACGGTACTAAGAAGCACAGATACGCAGTATTTT. Translated: CASSFGTSGGRTVLRSTDTQYF.

The chain carries TRBV10-3 and TRBJ2-7, with D tentatively TRBD2 (5 bases). The V and J ends lost 11 bases and 5 bases respectively, with 13 bases between them. The CDR3 contains 11 residues. Germline-derived CDR1 and CDR2 are ENHRY and SYGVKD. The CDR3 DNA is TGTGCCTCGGGCCCGGGAAACGAGCAGTACTTC. Residues: CASGPGNEQYF.

V is TRBV2 and J is TRBJ2-3; D possibly matches TRBD1 or TRBD2 (5 bases each). This CDR3 region has 16 residues. Trimming stripped 7 bases from V and 1 base from J, with 18 bases between. Germline V lookup: CDR1 SNHLY, CDR2 FYNNEI. The CDR3 coding sequence is TGTGCCAGCAACTCGGGACGCCGAGGGGGCACAGATACGCAGTATTTT. This gives the protein CASNSGRRGGTDTQYF.

The sample holds many counts of this clonotype. V is TRBV5-1 and J is TRBJ1-2, with a possible D match to TRBD1 (5 bases). This CDR3 has 17 residues. Germline V gene sequence: CDR1 SGHRS, CDR2 YFSETQ. The V end lost 4 bases, the J end lost 5 bases, and 24 bases lay between the germline ends. The chain's CDR3 is CASSTDRGTRTSYGYTF. CDR3 DNA: TGCGCCAGCAGCACGGATCGGGGCACCCGGACTAGTTATGGCTACACCTTC.

This clonotype was counted ten times or more. The V call is TRBV3-1, the J call TRBJ1-5; D gene unclear. Germline values: CDR1 LGHDT, CDR2 YNNKEL (reference sequence). This CDR3 region has 18 residues. V was cut by 2 bases and J by 0 bases, with 17 bases left in between. The CDR3 coding sequence is TGTGCCAGCAGCCAACTCTTCCCCGGGCAGGATAGCAATCAGCCCCAGCATTTT. It specifies CASSQLFPGQDSNQPQHF.

This clonotype was observed once. This clone may be a read error of a much larger clone one base away. This chain links TRBV3-1 with TRBJ2-1; D unresolved. The CDR3 spans 14 residues. CDR1 and CDR2 (germline): LGHDT, YNNKEL (reference sequence). The CDR3 here is CGSSPTVGFNEQFF. DNA of the CDR3: TGTGGCAGCAGCCCGACCGTAGGATTCAATGAGCAGTTCTTC.

This clonotype has ten or more counts. The chain couples TRBV5-1 to TRBJ2-3; D gene uncertain. The CDR3 loop spans 13 amino acids. From germline, CDR1 is SGHRS and CDR2 YFSETQ. V was trimmed by 4 bases and J by 2 bases, leaving 8 bases between them. The CDR3 protein is CASSQEFTDTQYF. CDR3 in DNA: TGCGCCAGCAGCCAAGAATTCACAGATACGCAGTATTTT.

This clonotype appeared a few times. The V call is TRBV20-1, the J call TRBJ1-2; D is unresolved. V dropped 3 bases and J dropped 2 bases, with 13 bases sitting between them. This CDR3 spans 14 amino acids. Germline V gene sequence: CDR1 DFQATT, CDR2 SNEGSKA (reference sequence). CDR3 residues: CSASSANPNYGYTF. For the CDR3, the DNA is TGCAGTGCTAGTTCCGCTAATCCCAACTATGGCTACACCTTC.

This clonotype was recorded at least ten times. The chain has TRBV20-1 and TRBJ2-7; D might be TRBD2 (6 bases). The V and J ends lost 1 base and 3 bases respectively, with 7 bases between them. Looked up from germline, CDR1 is DFQATT and CDR2 is SNEGSKA (reference sequence). The CDR3 extends over 12 amino acids. The CDR3 DNA reads as TGCAGTGCTAGAGGGGACTTCTACGAGCAGTACTTC. Protein sequence: CSARGDFYEQYF.

This clonotype appeared many times. The DNA of the CDR3 is TGTGCCAGCAGTCCCCCCATCTATAATTCACCCCTCCACTTT. Translated: CASSPPIYNSPLHF. This rearrangement joins TRBV27 to TRBJ1-6; no clear D gene. This CDR3 comprises 14 residues. CDR1 is MNHEY and CDR2 is SMNVEV in the germline V gene (reference sequence). Trimming left V 5 bases short and J 3 bases short, with 8 bases between.

This clonotype was counted ten times or more. J is TRBJ2-3 and V is TRBV12-5; 9 nucleotides agree with TRBD2. This CDR3 comprises 17 residues. The germline V gene encodes CDR1 LGHNT and CDR2 FRNRAP. V shed 6 bases, J shed 5 bases, and the junction held 15 bases outside the gene matches. For the CDR3, the DNA is TGTGCTAGTGGCCCTAGCAAGGGACTAGCTGGGGGAGATACGCAGTATTTT. Translated: CASGPSKGLAGGDTQYF.

Only a few counts were recorded for this clonotype. The chain employs TRBV20-1 and TRBJ2-5; D may be TRBD2 (6 bases). The CDR3 length is 14 residues. The germline V gene encodes CDR1 DFQATT and CDR2 SNEGSKA (reference sequence). V lost 6 bases to trimming and J lost 1 base, with 15 bases between them. The chain's CDR3 is CSAAPDYFQETQYF. Here the CDR3 DNA reads TGCAGTGCCGCCCCGGACTATTTCCAAGAGACCCAGTACTTC.

Notes on this clonotype: A much larger clone lies a single base off, so this may be a read error. The chain combines TRBV7-2 with TRBJ1-1; TRBD1 agrees at 7 bases. The CDR3 contains 15 residues. Germline V gives CDR1 SGHTA, CDR2 FQGNSA. V lost 3 bases and J lost 1; bases outside the gene matches: 5. Written as DNA, the CDR3 is TGTGCCAGCAGCTTCGCCGGGACAGCGAACACTGAAGCTTTCTTT. As protein: CASSFAGTANTEAFF.

This clonotype was detected a few times. This chain uses TRBV5-1 with TRBJ2-2; 10 positions match TRBD1. V lost 3 bases, J lost 6 bases, and 2 bases stayed unmatched. Germline V gives CDR1 SGHRS, CDR2 YFSETQ. The CDR3 is 14 amino acids. In DNA, the CDR3 is TGCGCCAGCAGCTCAGGGACAGGGGCCGGGGAGCTGTTTTTT. It codes for CASSSGTGAGELFF.

The sample holds one count of this clonotype. The V gene is TRBV5-5, the J gene TRBJ1-2, with D uncertain. The CDR3 spans 14 residues. V lost 0 bases and J lost 4, with 10 bases in between. Germline CDR1 is SGHKS and CDR2 is YYEKEE (reference sequence). Here the CDR3 reads CASSLVFQAYGYTF. The CDR3 coding sequence is TGTGCCAGCAGCTTGGTTTTTCAGGCCTATGGCTACACCTTC.

In its sample, this clonotype was seen many times. V usage is TRBV7-2 and J usage is TRBJ2-5; no reliable D call. With 4 bases removed from V and 5 bases from J, the gap between germline ends came to 5 bases. This CDR3 comprises 11 residues. Germline V lookup: CDR1 SGHTA, CDR2 FQGNSA. The CDR3 sequence is CASSSLETQYF. In DNA, the CDR3 is TGTGCCAGCAGCTCCCTCGAGACCCAGTACTTC.

This clonotype was recorded many times. The chain carries TRBV5-1 and TRBJ1-3; no reliable D call. The CDR3 totals 14 residues. Germline V lookup: CDR1 SGHRS, CDR2 YFSETQ. Trimming stripped 3 bases from V and 4 bases from J, with 11 bases between. Here the CDR3 DNA reads TGCGCCAGCAGCTCTGGGATGGGAGGAAACACCATATATTTT. Its protein is CASSSGMGGNTIYF.

The chain is built from TRBV2 and TRBJ2-3, with 7 bases lining up with TRBD2. Losses at the gene ends were 6 bases for V and 6 bases for J; bases not matched to a gene: 18. In germline, CDR1 is SNHLY, CDR2 FYNNEI. The CDR3 is 17 amino acids. The CDR3 DNA follows: TGTGCCAGCAGGCGACAAACTAGCGCCTTCGACAAGGATACGCAGTATTTT. Protein: CASRRQTSAFDKDTQYF.

This clonotype occurred many times. V gene TRBV20-1 combines with J gene TRBJ2-7; TRBD2 aligns across 10 bases. CDR3 size: 17 residues. Unmatched junction bases numbered 15, after V lost 0 bases and J lost 7 bases. The V gene's germline CDR1 is DFQATT and CDR2 SNEGSKA (reference sequence). CDR3 bases: TGCAGTGCTAGAGATCTAGGTGTTAAACTAGCGGGGACTGAGCAGTACTTC. It translates to CSARDLGVKLAGTEQYF.

This clonotype was seen many times. The chain combines TRBV29-1 with TRBJ1-4, with D perhaps TRBD1 (5 bases). Germline V gene data show CDR1 as SQVTM and CDR2 as ANQGSEA. The CDR3 loop spans 13 amino acids. Between the trimmed V and J ends, which lost 6 bases and 3 bases, there was a span of 11 bases. CDR3 DNA sequence: TGCAGCGTCGGAGACAGCCCTAATGAAAAACTGTTTTTT. It yields the protein CSVGDSPNEKLFF.

This clonotype came up many times. This chain connects TRBV5-6 to TRBJ1-2; no definite D call. V was trimmed by 4 bases and J by 8 bases, leaving 12 bases between them. This CDR3 region has 12 residues. The germline gives CDR1 SGHDT, CDR2 YYEEEE. The CDR3 spells CASSPTTGGYTF. The DNA of the CDR3 is TGTGCCAGCAGCCCGACCACCGGAGGCTACACCTTC.